Below, one TCR beta chain is given with its context. Some clones are missing from TCRdb's copy, which holds only in-frame ones; the method was immunoSEQ multiplex PCR. The sample lists tens of thousands of clones, roughly nine tenths seen once, with less than 2.5% in the top ten. Germline V gives CDR1 GTSNPN, CDR2 SVGIG (reference sequence). Trimming at V came to 0 bases and at J to 3 bases, leaving 5 bases not matched to a gene. The length of the CDR3 is 15 residues. This sample is drawn from a study of T cell changes during pregnancy in multiple sclerosis. The chain combines TRBV30 with TRBJ1-2, with 9 bases lining up with TRBD1. This TCR derives from a female donor in good health, enrolled as a control in a pregnancy study. The sequencing here drew on peripheral blood, taken in the first trimester of pregnancy. CDR3 sequence: CAWSVGGDRDYGYTF. CDR3 DNA: TGTGCCTGGAGTGTAGGGGGGGACAGGGACTATGGCTACACCTTC.